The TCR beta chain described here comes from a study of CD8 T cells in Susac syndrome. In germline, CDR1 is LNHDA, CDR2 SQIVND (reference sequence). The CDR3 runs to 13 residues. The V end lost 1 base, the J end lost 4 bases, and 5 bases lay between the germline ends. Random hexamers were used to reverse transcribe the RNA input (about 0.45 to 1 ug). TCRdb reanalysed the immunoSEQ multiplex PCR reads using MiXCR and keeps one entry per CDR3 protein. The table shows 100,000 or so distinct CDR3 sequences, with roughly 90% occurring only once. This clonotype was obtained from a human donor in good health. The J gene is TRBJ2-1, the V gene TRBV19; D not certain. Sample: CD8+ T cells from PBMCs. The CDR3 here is CASSIVPYNEQFF. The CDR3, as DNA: TGTGCCAGTAGTATAGTACCTTACAATGAGCAGTTCTTC.